This T cell receptor beta chain was obtained from a study of naive and memory T cell subsets. The length of the CDR3 is 12 residues. The V gene lost 1 base and the J gene lost 8 bases, with 3 bases spanning the gap. Germline CDR1 SGHTA, CDR2 FQGNSA. General study points: The RNA method is potentially sensitive to activation and differentiation changes. Higher TCR numbers at tuberculin sites reflect T cell infiltration, per interpretation.

Treatment indicated: skin biopsy from PPD injection site in Mantoux-positive individual. An oligonucleotide containing a UMI was ligated to the 3' end of TCR cDNA. Tuberculin skin test biopsies were taken where PPD was injected in Mantoux-positive people. To note about this clonotype: Its antigen is currently unknown.

Ligated cDNA underwent four rounds of PCR with nested alpha and beta constant region primers and SP2. For blood and skin samples, reverse transcription used TCR alpha and beta constant primers. From the UMI-ligation and nested PCR reads, TCRdb called clonotypes with MiXCR, one entry per CDR3 protein. This table holds more than 30,000 distinct CDR3 sequences, 11% found once. Sequenced material: skin, taken from a tuberculin skin test site. This TCR derives from an adult in good health. V usage is TRBV7-2 and J usage is TRBJ1-6; D is ambiguous. DNA for the CDR3: TGTGCCAGCAGCTTAGTGGATTCACCCCTCCACTTT. Translation gives CASSLVDSPLHF. Variable domain in full (rest from reference TRBV7-2 and TRBJ1-6): GAGVSQSPSNKVTEKGKDVELRCDPISGHTALYWYRQSLGQGLEFLIYFQGNSAPDKSGLPSDRFSAERTGGSVSTLTIQRTQQEDSAVYLCASSLVDSPLHFGNGTRLTVT.